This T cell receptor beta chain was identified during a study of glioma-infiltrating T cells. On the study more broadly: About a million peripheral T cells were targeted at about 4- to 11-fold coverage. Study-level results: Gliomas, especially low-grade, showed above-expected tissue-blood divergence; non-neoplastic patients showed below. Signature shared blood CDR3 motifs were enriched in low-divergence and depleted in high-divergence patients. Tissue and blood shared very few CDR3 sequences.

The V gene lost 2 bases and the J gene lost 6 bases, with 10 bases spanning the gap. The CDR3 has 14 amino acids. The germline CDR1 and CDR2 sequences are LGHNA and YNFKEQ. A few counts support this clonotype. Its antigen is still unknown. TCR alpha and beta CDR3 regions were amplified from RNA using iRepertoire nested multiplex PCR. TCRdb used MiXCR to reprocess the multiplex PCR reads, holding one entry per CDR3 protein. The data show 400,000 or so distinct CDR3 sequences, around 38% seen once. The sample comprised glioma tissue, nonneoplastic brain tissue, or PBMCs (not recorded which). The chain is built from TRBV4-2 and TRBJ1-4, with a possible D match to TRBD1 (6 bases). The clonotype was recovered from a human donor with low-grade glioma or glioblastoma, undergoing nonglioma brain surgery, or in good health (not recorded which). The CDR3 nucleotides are TGTGCCAGCAGCCAATCCAGGGGCGATGAAAAACTGTTTTTT. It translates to CASSQSRGDEKLFF.